This TCR beta chain is from a study of metastatic and nonmetastatic thyroid tumors. Study-wide results and limits: Versus benign nodules, malignant thyroid tumors reportedly had significantly higher TCR beta diversity, in blood and tumor.

V lost 5 bases to trimming and J lost 11 bases, with 10 bases between them. CDR3 size: 12 residues. Germline lookup yields CDR1 SEHNR and CDR2 FQNEAQ (reference sequence). Thyroid surgery took place with no prior treatment in any patient. TCRdb re-called the PCR reads through MiXCR. The table records more than 25,000 clones, around 7% of them present only once. This clone was recorded many times. The antigen is unknown. The rearrangement uses TRBV7-9 and TRBJ2-6; D is unresolved. Sequencing was performed on blood. This sequence originates from a female donor with papillary thyroid cancer or a benign thyroid nodule (not recorded which). Some clones in this sample may be carry-over from other donors' samples. The CDR3 DNA reads as TGTGCCAGCAGCACGGACCGGGACGTCCTGACTTTC. The encoded protein is CASSTDRDVLTF.